The next 3 T cell receptor beta chains were all read from a single sample in a study of pediatric ulcerative colitis. Sequencing used immunoSEQ multiplex PCR; TCRdb keeps in-frame clones, though not all of them. Of 20,000 to 25,000 clones listed, over 55% are singletons. Rectal tissue came from one to two pinch biopsies taken at colonoscopy. Sequenced: gut tissue. The receptors derive from a boy aged 10-17 years with severe ulcerative colitis.

This chain links TRBV11-2 with TRBJ2-7, with 7 nucleotides matching TRBD1. Germline trimming cut 5 bases from V and 3 bases from J; bases unmatched to any gene: 13. The CDR3 is 16 amino acids. The germline V gene has CDR1 SGHAT and CDR2 FQNNGV. This chain's CDR3 is CASSDGNRQGIYEQYF. In DNA form, the CDR3 reads TGTGCCAGCAGCGACGGAAACAGACAGGGTATCTACGAGCAGTACTTC.

This clone occurred a few times. The chain uses TRBV11-3 and TRBJ1-1, with D possibly being TRBD1 (5 bases). The V end lost 5 bases, the J end lost 1 base, and 20 bases lay between the germline ends. Germline CDR1 is SGHNT and CDR2 is YENEEA. CDR3 length: 17 residues. The CDR3 protein is CASSKAGVGGTNTEAFF. In DNA form, the CDR3 reads TGTGCCAGCAGCAAGGCGGGGGTCGGGGGAACGAACACTGAAGCTTTCTTT.

J is TRBJ2-1 and V is TRBV29-1; 8 positions agree with TRBD2. CDR1 and CDR2 (germline): SQVTM, ANQGSEA. This CDR3 has 16 residues. Losses at the gene ends were 0 bases for V and 4 bases for J; bases not matched to a gene: 8. The CDR3 region is CSVEEGSGVGYNEQFF. CDR3 DNA: TGCAGCGTTGAAGAAGGTAGCGGGGTAGGGTACAATGAGCAGTTCTTC.